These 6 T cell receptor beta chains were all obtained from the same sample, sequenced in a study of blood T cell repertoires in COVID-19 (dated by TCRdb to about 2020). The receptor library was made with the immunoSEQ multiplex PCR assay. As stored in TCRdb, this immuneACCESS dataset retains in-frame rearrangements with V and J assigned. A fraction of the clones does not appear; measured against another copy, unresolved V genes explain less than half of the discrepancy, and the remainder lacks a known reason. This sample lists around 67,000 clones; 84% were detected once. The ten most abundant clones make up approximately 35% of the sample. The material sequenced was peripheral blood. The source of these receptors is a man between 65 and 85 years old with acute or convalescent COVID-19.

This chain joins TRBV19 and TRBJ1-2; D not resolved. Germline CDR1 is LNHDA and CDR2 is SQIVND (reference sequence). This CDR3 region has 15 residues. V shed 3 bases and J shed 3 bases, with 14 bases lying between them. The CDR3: CASSIVATGDYGYTF. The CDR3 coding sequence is TGTGCCAGTAGTATCGTGGCAACCGGGGACTATGGCTACACCTTC.

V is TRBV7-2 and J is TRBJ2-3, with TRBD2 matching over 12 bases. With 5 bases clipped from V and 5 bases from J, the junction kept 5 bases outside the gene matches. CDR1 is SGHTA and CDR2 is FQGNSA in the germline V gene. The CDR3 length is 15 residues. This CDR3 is CASSPSGGGIDTQYF. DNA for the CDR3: TGTGCCAGCAGCCCTAGCGGGGGGGGTATAGATACGCAGTATTTT. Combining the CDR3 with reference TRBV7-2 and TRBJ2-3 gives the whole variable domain GAGVSQSPSNKVTEKGKDVELRCDPISGHTALYWYRQSLGQGLEFLIYFQGNSAPDKSGLPSDRFSAERTGGSVSTLTIQRTQQEDSAVYLCASSPSGGGIDTQYFGPGTRLTVL.

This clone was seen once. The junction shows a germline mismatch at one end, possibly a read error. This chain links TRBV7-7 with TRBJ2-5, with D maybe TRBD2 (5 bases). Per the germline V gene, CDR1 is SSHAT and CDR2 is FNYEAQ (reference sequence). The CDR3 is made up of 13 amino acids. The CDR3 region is CASSPQGRGTQYF. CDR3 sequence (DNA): TGTGCTAGCAGCCCCCAAGGCCGGGGGACCCAGTACTTC.

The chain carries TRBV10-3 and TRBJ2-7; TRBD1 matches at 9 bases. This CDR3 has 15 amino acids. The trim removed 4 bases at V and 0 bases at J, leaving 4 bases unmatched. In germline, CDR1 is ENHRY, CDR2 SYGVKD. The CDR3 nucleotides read TGTGCCATCAGTGGGATGGACAGGGGCTCCTACGAGCAGTACTTC. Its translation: CAISGMDRGSYEQYF.

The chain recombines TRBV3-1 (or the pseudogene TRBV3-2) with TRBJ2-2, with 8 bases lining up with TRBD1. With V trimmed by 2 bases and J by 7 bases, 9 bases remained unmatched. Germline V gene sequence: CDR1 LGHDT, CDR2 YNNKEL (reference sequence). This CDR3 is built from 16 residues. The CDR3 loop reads CASSQQGQGVGGELFF. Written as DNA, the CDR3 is TGTGCCAGCAGCCAACAAGGACAGGGCGTTGGCGGGGAGCTGTTTTTT.

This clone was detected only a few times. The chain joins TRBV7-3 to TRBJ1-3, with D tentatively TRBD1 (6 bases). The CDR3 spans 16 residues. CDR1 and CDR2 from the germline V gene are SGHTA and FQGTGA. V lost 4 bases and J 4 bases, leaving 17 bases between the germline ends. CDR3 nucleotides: TGTGCCAGCAGCTCCGGGACATCGTCTCGGGGAAACACCATATATTTT. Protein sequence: CASSSGTSSRGNTIYF.